The present entry profiles one TCR beta chain with its context. As yet, its antigen is unknown. Exclusion of patients followed from uncontrolled infection, other autoimmune disease, pregnancy or lactation. PBMCs were obtained from over 8.5 ml fresh peripheral blood. RNA transcripts served as the template for amplifying TCR beta CDR3 regions. The TCR CDR3 first-round RT-PCR relied on the HTBI primer set. Each CDR3 protein gets one entry after TCRdb re-called the multiplex PCR reads with MiXCR. The sample comprises 300,000 to 400,000 distinct CDR3 sequences, approximately 15% of which are singletons, and about 11% rests with the top ten. This record belongs to a study of T cells in Graves' hyperthyroidism and ophthalmopathy. Study-wide results and limits: Blood samples included most of the expanded thyroid clonotypes exceeding 0.001. A model of 13 V-J pairs discriminated ophthalmopathy from stable hyperthyroidism.

The CDR3 length is 12 residues. The V end lost 1 base, the J end lost 8 bases, and 6 bases lay between the germline ends. The germline gives CDR1 SEHNR, CDR2 FQNEAQ (reference sequence). The sequence was obtained from a woman aged 60-70 years with Graves' hyperthyroidism. The chain recombines TRBV7-9 with TRBJ2-1; no definite D call. The sequenced material came from blood. The CDR3 DNA follows: TGTGCCAGCAGCTTAGAATTCGATGAGCAGTTCTTC. This gives the protein CASSLEFDEQFF.